The entry below gives a single T cell receptor beta chain sequence along with its context. The antigen is not known. PCR was performed a second time for about 6 to 12 cycles using a sample-barcoded 5' primer and a J-beta primer mix. Each CDR3 protein is one row after TCRdb ran MiXCR on the 5' RACE reads. Among roughly 570,000 distinct CDR3 sequences, about 25% were seen once, and the ten largest hold around 18%. The sample comes from a study of blood T cells in healthy people across ages. V lost 6 bases and J lost 8; bases outside the gene matches: 9. Germline V gene lookup returns CDR1 SGHTA and CDR2 FQGNSA. This CDR3 has 14 amino acids. Study-level points and caveats: The authors considered diversity estimates from one million T cells to be underestimates.

This TCR was recovered from a woman in her seventies in good health. The genes are TRBV7-2 and TRBJ1-4; TRBD1 matches at 7 bases. The specimen sequenced was blood. The CDR3 region is CASSPTGLYEKLFF. The CDR3 region has the DNA TGTGCCAGCAGTCCGACAGGGCTCTACGAAAAACTGTTTTTT. The full variable domain, its missing parts supplied by reference TRBV7-2 and TRBJ1-4, is GAGVSQSPSNKVTEKGKDVELRCDPISGHTALYWYRQSLGQGLEFLIYFQGNSAPDKSGLPSDRFSAERTGGSVSTLTIQRTQQEDSAVYLCASSPTGLYEKLFFGSGTQLSVL.